This T cell receptor beta chain came from a study of T-cell memory formation after mild COVID-19. Between the trimmed V and J ends, which lost 3 bases and 0 bases, there was a span of 13 bases. This CDR3 region has 15 residues. Germline V gives CDR1 DFQATT, CDR2 SNEGSKA (reference sequence). Findings and caveats of the study: Nothing confirmed that second-wave clones peaking on day 37 were specific for SARS-CoV-2. Memory from before infection featured some responding clones, which suggests cross-reactive memory joined. A second wave expanding day 15 to 37 was CD4+-biased; contracting clones were balanced.

TCRdb re-called the 5' RACE reads with MiXCR, one entry per CDR3 protein. The table lists a few hundred thousand distinct CDR3 sequences, around a fifth of them singletons, with around a fifth in the top ten. Concerning this clonotype itself: The antigen remains undetermined.

Sequencing was carried out using PBMCs or a T cell subset sorted from them (not recorded which). The chain recombines TRBV20-1 with TRBJ2-3; D is ambiguous. This TCR came from a man aged 18 to 35 who had mild COVID-19 (a few samples of this study predate the infection). Cell type and time point are not known. CDR3 in amino acids: CSARELSASTDTQYF. The DNA of the CDR3 is TGCAGTGCTAGGGAGTTGAGTGCTAGCACAGATACGCAGTATTTT.